The clone carrying this T cell receptor (beta chain) was recorded a few times. As yet, its antigen is unknown. This entry belongs to a study of vaccination and CD4 T cells after COVID-19. Background on the study: Either the Pfizer-BioNTech BNT162b2 or Moderna mRNA-1273 vaccine was given as two doses. Drawing of post-COVID samples took place a median about 97 days after diagnosis (range 35 to 161). Whole-study findings and limits: From 21 to 38, the median of SARS-CoV-2-reactive clonotypes rose without reaching significance.

The Oncomine TCR Beta short-read assay sequenced DNA from cultured CD4+ T cells. TCRdb analysed the PCR reads with MiXCR anew, one entry per CDR3 protein. Counted here are roughly 17,000 distinct CDR3 sequences, roughly 23% occurring once; the ten biggest clones make up 6.5% to 10%. Documented treatment: approximately 10-day PBMC culture with coronavirus spike peptide pools or control peptides (ViraFEST assay). ViraFEST expanded antigen-specific T cells with peptide pools, then sequenced TCRs. The sequencing sample was made of cultured CD4+ T cells from blood. The receptor comes from a human donor with COVID-19.

The CDR3 sequence is CASSLFAGRVETQYF. In DNA, the CDR3 is TGTGCCAGCAGCTTATTTGCGGGGAGGGTAGAGACCCAGTACTTC. The chain recombines TRBV11-2 with TRBJ2-5, with 7 bases aligning to TRBD2. The germline V gene has CDR1 SGHAT and CDR2 FQNNGV. With V trimmed by 2 bases and J by 4 bases, 7 bases remained unmatched. The CDR3 runs 15 residues.